A selection of T cell receptor beta chains follows, all from one sample in a study of blood T cell repertoires in COVID-19. Assay: immunoSEQ multiplex PCR; the TCRdb copy retains only in-frame clones and omits some. This table has hundreds of thousands of clones, around 88% appearing once. The specimen was peripheral blood. The receptors here all came from a woman aged 50 to 60 with acute or convalescent COVID-19. CDR3s include the opening cysteine and the closing phenylalanine or tryptophan. Fields, in order: J gene, V gene, CDR3 protein.

J gene: TRBJ2-7
V gene: TRBV28
CDR3 protein: CASSTGLAFSYEQYF

J gene: TRBJ1-1
V gene: TRBV3-1/TRBV3-2
CDR3 protein: CASSQRLTGARAVNTEAFF

J gene: TRBJ1-1
V gene: TRBV28
CDR3 protein: CASSLTGRDRGNTEAFF

J gene: TRBJ2-1
V gene: TRBV6-5
CDR3 protein: CATQGLASNEQFF

J gene: TRBJ1-6
V gene: TRBV20-1
CDR3 protein: CSASLPGQGQLDPNSPLHF

J gene: TRBJ2-7
V gene: TRBV7-9
CDR3 protein: CASSLSGIGSYEQYF

J gene: TRBJ1-4
V gene: TRBV7-3
CDR3 protein: CASSLTQRGHSEKLFF

J gene: TRBJ1-2
V gene: TRBV19
CDR3 protein: CASEPLRGSGGYGYTF

J gene: TRBJ2-7
V gene: TRBV28
CDR3 protein: CASSFQREGEQYF

J gene: TRBJ2-3
V gene: TRBV28
CDR3 protein: CASSLYLGTPLEVTDTQYF

J gene: TRBJ2-7
V gene: TRBV6-5
CDR3 protein: CASSYGRGRYEQYF

J gene: TRBJ2-3
V gene: TRBV10-3
CDR3 protein: CAISESLYGDSRTDTQYF

J gene: TRBJ2-1
V gene: TRBV5-1
CDR3 protein: CASSSGQGSANEQFF

J gene: TRBJ2-2
V gene: TRBV24-1
CDR3 protein: CATSDPLAVNGGVTNTGELFF

J gene: TRBJ1-1
V gene: TRBV28
CDR3 protein: CASTLGGTGGTEAFF

J gene: TRBJ2-1
V gene: TRBV14
CDR3 protein: CASSQGNEVGTSGRSYNEQFF

J gene: TRBJ2-4
V gene: TRBV28
CDR3 protein: CASSSYQGAGNIQYF

J gene: TRBJ2-1
V gene: TRBV7-2
CDR3 protein: CASSPGLAENNEQFF

J gene: TRBJ1-1
V gene: TRBV12-3/TRBV12-4
CDR3 protein: CASSRGQYLEAFF

J gene: TRBJ2-3
V gene: TRBV7-9
CDR3 protein: CASSLGAGGPTDTQYF

J gene: TRBJ1-2
V gene: TRBV24-1
CDR3 protein: CATSDPGQGAYGYTF

J gene: TRBJ1-3
V gene: TRBV6-1
CDR3 protein: CASSEALGGALGNTIYF

J gene: TRBJ2-5
V gene: TRBV3-1/TRBV3-2
CDR3 protein: CASSQDYRRETQYF

J gene: TRBJ2-2
V gene: TRBV19
CDR3 protein: CASTPSRTGRNTGELFF

J gene: TRBJ1-2
V gene: TRBV6-5
CDR3 protein: CASSYRQGGYGYTF

J gene: TRBJ2-7
V gene: TRBV11-2
CDR3 protein: CASSAIGQGWGEQYF

J gene: TRBJ2-3
V gene: TRBV3-1/TRBV3-2
CDR3 protein: CASSQVSGVRGDTQYF

J gene: TRBJ2-7
V gene: TRBV6-5
CDR3 protein: CASWTSGLYEQYF

J gene: TRBJ2-3
V gene: TRBV27
CDR3 protein: CASGRSGTDTQYF

J gene: TRBJ1-2
V gene: TRBV27
CDR3 protein: CASSFNKQGGRGYTF

J gene: TRBJ1-1
V gene: TRBV4-2
CDR3 protein: CASSQDVGGAAEAFF

J gene: TRBJ2-7
V gene: TRBV6-6
CDR3 protein: CASSYPGGGYEQYF

J gene: TRBJ1-1
V gene: TRBV19
CDR3 protein: CASTLQLNTEAFF

J gene: TRBJ2-2
V gene: TRBV7-2
CDR3 protein: CASSSRGLAVATGELFF

J gene: TRBJ1-2
V gene: TRBV7-9
CDR3 protein: CASSQQAGTAAYGYTF

J gene: TRBJ2-1
V gene: TRBV24-1
CDR3 protein: CATSDPRQGYSRDNEQFF

J gene: TRBJ2-7
V gene: TRBV7-2
CDR3 protein: CASSLAILAEQYF

J gene: TRBJ2-5
V gene: TRBV18
CDR3 protein: CASSPPWTGAEETQYF

J gene: TRBJ1-1
V gene: TRBV19
CDR3 protein: CASSLSYTEAFF

J gene: TRBJ1-2
V gene: TRBV23-1
CDR3 protein: CASSQSQGEDRYGYTF

J gene: TRBJ1-2
V gene: TRBV4-2
CDR3 protein: CASSQEFGTGWDYTF